Listed below are T cell receptor beta chains from one sample, sequenced in a study of blood T cell repertoires in COVID-19. Libraries were prepared by immunoSEQ multiplex PCR; TCRdb keeps only in-frame clonotypes and omits some of them. The sample lists approximately 270,000 clones, about 90% occurring once. The material sequenced was PBMCs or T cells enriched from blood (not recorded which). The source is a woman in her twenties or thirties with acute COVID-19. Both conserved end residues are part of each CDR3. A D gene is named only where the DNA matches it firmly. The size of a clone is reported for some rows only, either as once, few or many, or as a class for expanded clones.

abundance	d_gene	j_gene	v_gene	CDR3nt	CDR3aa
NA	TRBD2	TRBJ2-7	TRBV18	TGTGCCAGCTCACCCTCTAGCGGGAGAGTGACCTACGAGCAGTACTTC	CASSPSSGRVTYEQYF
NA	TRBD1	TRBJ2-1	TRBV5-1	TGCGCCAGCAGCGATCCGGGACAGGGTAACAATGAGCAGTTCTTC	CASSDPGQGNNEQFF
once	NA	TRBJ1-2	TRBV6-2/TRBV6-3	TGTGCCAGCAGTTACTCTCGTGGCAGCGATTATGGCTACACCTTC	CASSYSRGSDYGYTF
NA	TRBD1	TRBJ2-1	TRBV4-3	TGCGCCAGCAGCCAAGATTTCTTGGGACAGGGGACATACAATGAGCAGTTCTTC	CASSQDFLGQGTYNEQFF
once	NA	TRBJ2-7	TRBV4-2	TGTGCCAGCAGCCAAGAATGGGTAACGGGCTACGAGCAGTACTTC	CASSQEWVTGYEQYF
NA	NA	TRBJ1-1	TRBV2	TGTGCCAGCACCAGACAGACAAGTTACACTGAAGCTTTCTTT	CASTRQTSYTEAFF
once	NA	TRBJ2-3	TRBV6-1	TGTGCCAGCAGTGAACGCATTCTGGCAGGGAAGTTGACAGATACGCAGTATTTT	CASSERILAGKLTDTQYF
NA	TRBD2	TRBJ2-3	TRBV29-1	TGCAGCGTTGTACTAGCGGGACTAACAGATACGCAGTATTTT	CSVVLAGLTDTQYF
NA	NA	TRBJ2-3	TRBV4-3	TGCGCCAGCAGCCAAGTACTTCAGCGTAGCACAGATACGCAGTATTTT	CASSQVLQRSTDTQYF
NA	TRBD1	TRBJ2-3	TRBV27	TGTGCCAGCAGTTCGAACGGACAGGGAGATACGCAGTATTTT	CASSSNGQGDTQYF
NA	NA	TRBJ1-5	TRBV19	TGTGCCAGCACGGGAGTCGGGGCTAGGCAGCCCCAGCATTTT	CASTGVGARQPQHF
NA	TRBD2	TRBJ2-3	TRBV10-3	TGTGCCATCAGCGGGGGGGGGCTAGCGGCTAGCACAGATACGCAGTATTTT	CAISGGGLAASTDTQYF
NA	TRBD2	TRBJ2-7	TRBV30	TGTGCCTGGAGTACTAGCGGCGAGCAGTACTTC	CAWSTSGEQYF
NA	NA	TRBJ2-7	TRBV18	TGTGCCAGCTCAGGGAGTGGCAAAAACTACGAGCAGTACTTC	CASSGSGKNYEQYF
NA	TRBD2	TRBJ2-7	TRBV30	TGTGCCTGGAGTGTACGGGTGACTAGCGGGAGCTCCTACGAGCAGTACTTC	CAWSVRVTSGSSYEQYF
NA	NA	TRBJ2-1	TRBV28	TGTGCCAGCAGTTTTGGCGCGGGCAATGAGCAGTTCTTC	CASSFGAGNEQFF
NA	TRBD1	TRBJ1-2	TRBV19	TGTGCCAGTAGCCTGACAGGGGAACGGAACTACACCTTC	CASSLTGERNYTF
NA	NA	TRBJ1-1	TRBV5-4	TGTGCCAGCAGCCCGGGACATTCGAACACTGAAGCTTTCTTT	CASSPGHSNTEAFF
NA	TRBD2	TRBJ2-3	TRBV18	TGTGCCAGCTCTGCGGGCCGGGAGGGGTATTTT	CASSAGREGYF
NA	TRBD1	TRBJ2-7	TRBV28	TGTGCCAGCAGTTTGACAGGGATCGCCGAGCAGTACTTC	CASSLTGIAEQYF
NA	NA	TRBJ2-1	TRBV18	TGTGCCAGCTCACCCGCGTACTCCTACAATGAGCAGTTCTTC	CASSPAYSYNEQFF